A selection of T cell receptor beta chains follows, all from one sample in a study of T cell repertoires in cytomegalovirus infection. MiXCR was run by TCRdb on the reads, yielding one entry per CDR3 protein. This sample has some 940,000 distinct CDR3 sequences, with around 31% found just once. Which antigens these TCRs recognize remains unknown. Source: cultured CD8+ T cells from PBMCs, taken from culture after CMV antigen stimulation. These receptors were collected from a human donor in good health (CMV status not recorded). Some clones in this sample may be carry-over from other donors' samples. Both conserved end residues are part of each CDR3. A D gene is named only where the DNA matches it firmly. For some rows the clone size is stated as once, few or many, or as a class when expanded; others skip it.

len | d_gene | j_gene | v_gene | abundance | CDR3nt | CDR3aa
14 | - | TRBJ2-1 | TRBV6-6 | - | TGTGCCAGCAATTACGTACAGGGACCCAATGAGCAGTTCTTC | CASNYVQGPNEQFF
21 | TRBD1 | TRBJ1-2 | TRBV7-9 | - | TGTGCCAGCAGCTTCTCCACGATGGGGTCTCAACTAGCACAGGGGGCTGGAGGCTACACCTTC | CASSFSTMGSQLAQGAGGYTF
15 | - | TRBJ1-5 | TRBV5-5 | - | TGTGCCAGCAGCTTGGGGGATTATAGCAATCAGCCCCAGCATTTT | CASSLGDYSNQPQHF
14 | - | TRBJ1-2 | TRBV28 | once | TGTGCCAGCAGCCCCTCCCGGGTTAACTATGGCTACACCTTC | CASSPSRVNYGYTF
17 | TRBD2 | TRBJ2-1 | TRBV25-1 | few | TGTGCCAGCAGTGAATATTTTAGCGGGGGTATGCGGAATGAGCAGTTCTTC | CASSEYFSGGMRNEQFF
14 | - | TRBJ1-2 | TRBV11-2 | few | TGTGCCAGCAGCGGTCGGGGGTACGGCTATGGCTACACCTTC | CASSGRGYGYGYTF
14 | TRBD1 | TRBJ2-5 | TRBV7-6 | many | TGTGCCAGCAGCCCGGGACAGGGGCTGGAGACCCAGTACTTC | CASSPGQGLETQYF
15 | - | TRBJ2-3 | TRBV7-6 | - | TGTGCCAGCAGCTTAGGCGCTGGGGGATCGGATACGCAGTATTTT | CASSLGAGGSDTQYF
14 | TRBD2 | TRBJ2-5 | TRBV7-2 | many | TGTGCCAGCAGCTGGGGGGGGTACACAGAGACCCAGTACTTC | CASSWGGYTETQYF
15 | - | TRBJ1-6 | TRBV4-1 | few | TGCGCCAGCAGCCAAGATCCGGGAGTCGATTCACCCCTCCACTTT | CASSQDPGVDSPLHF
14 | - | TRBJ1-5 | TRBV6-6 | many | TGTGCCAGCAGTTACTCACCGGGGAATCAGCCCCAGCATTTT | CASSYSPGNQPQHF
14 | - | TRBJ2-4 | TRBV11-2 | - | TGTGCCAGCAGCTTAGAGCCCAATATTCACATTCAGTACTTC | CASSLEPNIHIQYF
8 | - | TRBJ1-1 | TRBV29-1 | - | TGCAGCGTCACTGAAGCTTTCTTT | CSVTEAFF
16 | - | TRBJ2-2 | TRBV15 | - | TGTGCCACCAGCCCTGGACTTGTCCTGGTCTGGGGGGAGCTGTTTTTT | CATSPGLVLVWGELFF
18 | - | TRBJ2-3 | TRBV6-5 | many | TGTGCCAGCAGTTACACCGCCCCTAATCCGGTCAGGACAGATACGCAGTATTTT | CASSYTAPNPVRTDTQYF
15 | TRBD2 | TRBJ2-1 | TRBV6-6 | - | TGTGCCAGCACCGTTACTAGCGGGGGAGGTAGTGAGCAGTTCTTC | CASTVTSGGGSEQFF
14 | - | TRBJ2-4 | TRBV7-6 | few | TGTGCCAGCAGCTTAGCTACAGGGGAGGACATTCAGTACTTC | CASSLATGEDIQYF
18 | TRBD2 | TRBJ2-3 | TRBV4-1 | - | TGCGCCAGCAGCCAAGAGGCAGGACTAGCGGGGGACACAGATACGCAGTATTTT | CASSQEAGLAGDTDTQYF
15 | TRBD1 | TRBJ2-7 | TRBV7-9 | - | TGTGCCAGCAGCACCGGGACAGGTAATAAGGATGAGCAGTACTTC | CASSTGTGNKDEQYF
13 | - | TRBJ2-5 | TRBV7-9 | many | TGTGCCAGCAGCTCCTTTGGCGGAGAGACCCAGTACTTC | CASSSFGGETQYF
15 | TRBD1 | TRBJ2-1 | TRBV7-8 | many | TGTGCCAGCAGCTTTTCCGGGACAGGTTACAATGAGCAGTTCTTC | CASSFSGTGYNEQFF
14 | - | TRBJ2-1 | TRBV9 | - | TGTGCCAGCAGCGGACAAGATCCCTACAATGAGCAGTTCTTC | CASSGQDPYNEQFF
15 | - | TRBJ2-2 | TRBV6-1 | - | TGTGCCAACAGTTTACAGGGTATAACCACCGGGGAGCTGTTTTTT | CANSLQGITTGELFF
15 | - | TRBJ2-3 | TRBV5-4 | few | TGTGCCAGCAGCGCGGAAGGGGATATAACAGATACGCAGTATTTT | CASSAEGDITDTQYF
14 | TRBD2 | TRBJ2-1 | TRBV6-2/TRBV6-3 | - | TGTGCCAGCAGTTTACTAGCGGGGGTGAATGAGCAGTTCTTC | CASSLLAGVNEQFF
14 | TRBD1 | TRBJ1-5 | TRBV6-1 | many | TGTGCCAGCAAACAGACAGGGTCCCGTCAGCCCCAGCATTTT | CASKQTGSRQPQHF
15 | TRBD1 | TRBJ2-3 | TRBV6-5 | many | TGTGCCAGCAGTTACTTTACAGGGGGCAGTGATACGCAGTATTTT | CASSYFTGGSDTQYF
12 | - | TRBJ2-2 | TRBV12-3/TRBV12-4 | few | TGTGCCAGCCGGTTGGGGGCTCGGGAGCTGTTTTTT | CASRLGARELFF
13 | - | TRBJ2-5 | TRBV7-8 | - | TGTGCCAGCAGGGAAGCAGGGCGGGAGACCCAGTACTTC | CASREAGRETQYF
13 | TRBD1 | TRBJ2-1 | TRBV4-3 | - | TGCGCCAGCAGCCTAGTACAGGGGGATGAGCAGTTCTTC | CASSLVQGDEQFF
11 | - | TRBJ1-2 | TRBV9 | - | TGTGCCAGCAGCACCCGAACTTACTACACCTTC | CASSTRTYYTF
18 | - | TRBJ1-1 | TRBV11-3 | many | TGTGCCAGCAGCTTCCATGGGGATAGTAGGGAGGAAGACACTGAAGCTTTCTTT | CASSFHGDSREEDTEAFF
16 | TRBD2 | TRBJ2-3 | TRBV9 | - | TGTGCCAGCAGCGTAGGGACTAGCCTGCTCACAGATACGCAGTATTTT | CASSVGTSLLTDTQYF
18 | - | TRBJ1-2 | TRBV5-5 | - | TGTGCCAGCAGCGAGGGTTCAGGGGTAATGGTGAATAACTATGGCTACACCTTC | CASSEGSGVMVNNYGYTF
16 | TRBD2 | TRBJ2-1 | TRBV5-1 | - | TGCGCCAGCACCATTGGGGGGGACTACCTGTTGGATGAGCAGTTCTTC | CASTIGGDYLLDEQFF
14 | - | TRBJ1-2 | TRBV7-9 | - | TGTGCCAGCAGCTTAGAAGCGGGAAGGTATGGCTACACCTTC | CASSLEAGRYGYTF
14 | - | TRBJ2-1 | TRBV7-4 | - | TGTGCCAGCAGCTTTATGGAAACCTACAATGAGCAGTTCTTC | CASSFMETYNEQFF